The 28 T cell receptor beta chains reported below all come from one sample, sequenced in a study of cytomegalovirus exposure and HLA in healthy donors. In the PCR, 60 Vbeta and 13 Jbeta primers were used. Only in-frame clones appear in the TCRdb table, and some are missing; sequencing was by immunoSEQ multiplex PCR. The sample contains 160,000 or so clones, 70% to 80% of which appear only once. What was sequenced was PBMCs. The receptors originated from a man aged 55 to 70 in good health and CMV-seronegative.

The chain carries TRBV25-1 and TRBJ1-1; D uncertain. V was cut by 3 bases and J by 4 bases, with 9 bases left in between. The CDR3 sequence is 13 residues long. Germline V CDR1 and CDR2: MGHDK, SYGVNS. The chain's CDR3 is CASSEGGRTEAFF. CDR3 nucleotides: TGTGCCAGCAGTGAGGGAGGCCGCACTGAAGCTTTCTTT. The variable domain in full, completed from reference TRBV25-1 and TRBJ1-1, reads EADIYQTPRYLVIGTGKKITLECSQTMGHDKMYWYQQDPGMELHLIHYSYGVNSTEKGDLSSESTVSRIRTEHFPLTLESARPSHTSQYLCASSEGGRTEAFFGQGTRLTVV.

This clone was detected only a few times. The V gene is TRBV6-5, the J gene TRBJ2-2; D remains ambiguous. The CDR3 sequence is 13 residues long. Germline V lookup: CDR1 MNHEY, CDR2 SVGAGI. The V end lost 2 bases, the J end lost 7 bases, and 8 bases lay between the germline ends. The CDR3 loop reads CASSYSSGGELFF. In nucleotides, the CDR3 is TGTGCCAGCAGTTACAGTTCGGGCGGGGAGCTGTTTTTT.

The V and J genes are TRBV2 and TRBJ2-1; 7 bases are a match to TRBD1. The CDR3 spans 14 residues. V was clipped by 7 bases and J by 7 bases; unmatched bases: 10. From germline, CDR1 is SNHLY and CDR2 FYNNEI. CDR3 sequence reads: CASNLQGMGNEQFF. The CDR3 bases are TGTGCCAGCAACCTACAGGGGATGGGGAATGAGCAGTTCTTC.

This chain joins TRBV28 and TRBJ2-6; the D is unclear. Between the trimmed V and J ends, which lost 8 bases and 0 bases, there was a span of 5 bases. The CDR3 contains 13 residues. Looked up from germline, CDR1 is MDHEN and CDR2 is SYDVKM. The CDR3 nucleotides read TGTGCCAGCCGGTTCTCTGGGGCCAACGTCCTGACTTTC. Residues: CASRFSGANVLTF.

This chain's CDR3 is CASSQDRRLSPLHF. The CDR3 DNA reads as TGCGCCAGCAGCCAAGACCGCAGACTTTCACCCCTCCACTTT. The chain employs TRBV4-3 and TRBJ1-6; D gene unclear. There are 14 residues in the CDR3. Trimming removed 0 bases at V and 9 bases at J, with 9 bases between. Germline lookup yields CDR1 LGHNA and CDR2 YSLEER.

The chain is built from TRBV6-5 and TRBJ2-3; a possible D gene is TRBD2 (6 bases). The CDR3 length is 14 residues. V lost 7 bases to trimming and J lost 2 bases, with 13 bases between them. Germline V gene sequence: CDR1 MNHEY, CDR2 SVGAGI. CDR3 residues: CASTFGGVTDTQYF. In DNA, the CDR3 is TGTGCCAGCACCTTTGGCGGGGTCACAGATACGCAGTATTTT.

This sequence joins TRBV5-1 and TRBJ2-7; 7 nucleotides agree with TRBD1. The V gene end was trimmed by 4 bases and the J gene end by 3 bases; junction bases not matched to a gene: 7. Per germline, CDR1 SGHRS and CDR2 YFSETQ. The CDR3 extends over 14 amino acids. In DNA form, the CDR3 reads TGCGCCAGCAGCGGCCGACAGGGTATCTACGAGCAGTACTTC. This sequence encodes CASSGRQGIYEQYF.

DNA for the CDR3: TGTGCCTGGCAAGCCTTAGGGGGGGGAGAGACCCAGTACTTC. This codes for CAWQALGGGETQYF. This chain links TRBV30 with TRBJ2-5; a weak D match, TRBD2 (7 bases). Germline assignment: CDR1 GTSNPN and CDR2 SVGIG (reference sequence). There are 14 residues in the CDR3. Trimming shortened V by 5 bases and J by 4 bases, and 17 bases separated the two germline ends.

This clone appeared once. J is TRBJ2-7 and V is TRBV4-1, with a tentative D call TRBD2 (6 bases). The V and J ends lost 1 base and 2 bases respectively, with 12 bases between them. Germline V gene sequence: CDR1 MGHRA, CDR2 YSYEKL. This CDR3 region has 15 residues. The CDR3, as DNA: TGCGCCAGCAGCCAAGTCCAGCGGGCTACCTACGAGCAGTACTTC. It translates to CASSQVQRATYEQYF.

The chain carries TRBV7-2 and TRBJ2-2, with TRBD1 identical over 8 bases. Germline V gene data show CDR1 as SGHTA and CDR2 as FQGNSA. Trimming took 5 bases from V and 6 from J; bases not matched to a gene: 8. The CDR3 is 15 residues long. The CDR3 sequence is CASSPRTGRSGELFF. In nucleotides, the CDR3 is TGTGCCAGCAGCCCCAGGACAGGGAGGTCCGGGGAGCTGTTTTTT.

This sequence joins TRBV5-1 and TRBJ2-5; D is unclear. From germline, CDR1 is SGHRS and CDR2 YFSETQ. The CDR3 loop spans 12 amino acids. Deletions cut 3 bases from V and 3 bases from J, with 6 bases between. DNA of the CDR3: TGCGCCAGCAGCTGGCCAGAAGAGACCCAGTACTTC. As protein: CASSWPEETQYF. Complete variable domain (other parts from reference TRBV5-1 and TRBJ2-5): KAGVTQTPRYLIKTRGQQVTLSCSPISGHRSVSWYQQTPGQGLQFLFEYFSETQRNKGNFPGRFSGRQFSNSRSEMNVSTLELGDSALYLCASSWPEETQYFGPGTRLLVL.

This chain joins TRBV11-3 and TRBJ2-1; 10 bases line up with TRBD1. The CDR3 runs 14 residues. Germline-derived CDR1 and CDR2 are SGHNT and YENEEA. The ends lost 5 bases at V and 9 bases at J; junction bases unmatched: 7. The CDR3 is CASSPGGDRGEQFF. The CDR3 DNA reads as TGTGCCAGCAGCCCCGGGGGGGACAGGGGTGAGCAGTTCTTC.

The chain employs TRBV6-7 and TRBJ2-5; TRBD2 matches 8 bases. TRBV6-7 is assigned to the ORF class and has an uncertain function. V was pared by 5 bases and J by 1 base, with 3 bases of the junction left unmatched. CDR3 length: 14 amino acids. CDR3 bases: TGTGCCAGCAGTCCCCGGGGGGGCCAAGAGACCCAGTACTTC. It translates to CASSPRGGQETQYF.

V usage is TRBV6-5 and J usage is TRBJ1-1; perhaps TRBD1 as D (6 bases). Germline lookup yields CDR1 MNHEY and CDR2 SVGAGI. With 6 bases removed from V and 4 bases from J, the gap between germline ends came to 6 bases. There are 11 residues in the CDR3. The CDR3 DNA reads TGTGCCAGCAGGGGGGCCACTGAAGCTTTCTTT. Amino acid sequence: CASRGATEAFF.

The rearrangement links TRBV2 to TRBJ1-1; perhaps TRBD1 as D (5 bases). Trimming cost V 8 bases and J 5 bases, with 15 bases left between them. There are 13 residues in the CDR3. Germline CDR1 and CDR2: SNHLY and FYNNEI. The chain's CDR3 is CASSIRGLTEAFF. In DNA, the CDR3 is TGTGCCAGCTCCATCCGGGGGTTGACTGAAGCTTTCTTT. Variable domain in full (rest from reference TRBV2 and TRBJ1-1): EPEVTQTPSHQVTQMGQEVILRCVPISNHLYFYWYRQILGQKVEFLVSFYNNEISEKSEIFDDQFSVERPDGSNFTLKIRSTKLEDSAMYFCASSIRGLTEAFFGQGTRLTVV.

The chain uses TRBV7-9 and TRBJ2-5, with a tentative D call TRBD2 (5 bases). The J call is doubtful: the DNA matches TRBJ2-7 better. This CDR3 has 12 residues. CDR1 is SEHNR and CDR2 is FQNEAQ in the germline V gene (reference sequence). The CDR3 DNA sequence: TGTGCCAGCAGCCCCACGGGGTACGAGCAGTACTTC. Encoded protein: CASSPTGYEQYF.

In regard to this clone: Other DNA sequences in the same sample also yield this CDR3. The J gene is TRBJ1-5, the V gene TRBV28; TRBD1 matches at 11 bases. J gave up 5 bases and V 8 bases, and 5 bases lay outside the gene matches. CDR1 and CDR2 from the germline V gene are MDHEN and SYDVKM. The CDR3 sequence is 14 residues long. CDR3 DNA: TGTGCCAGCCGATCGGGACAGGGGGATCAGCCCCAGCATTTT. This gives the protein CASRSGQGDQPQHF.

On this clone: The germline gene is not matched at one end of the junction; a read error may be the cause. This sequence joins TRBV7-9 and TRBJ1-1, with 9 nucleotides matching TRBD1. This CDR3 contains 17 residues. In germline, CDR1 is SEHNR, CDR2 FQNEAQ (reference sequence). CDR3 protein: CSSSSEPGQGSNTEAFF. CDR3 in DNA: TGTTCCAGCAGCTCGGAGCCGGGACAGGGCTCGAACACTGAAGCTTTCTTT.

The chain links TRBV14 to TRBJ1-3, with a weak D call TRBD1 (6 bases). The germline CDR1 and CDR2 sequences are SGHDN and FVKESK. V was shortened by 4 bases and J by 3 bases, with 10 bases between the two germline ends. The CDR3 runs 14 residues. CDR3 amino acids: CASSLAGVGNTIYF. Here the CDR3 DNA reads TGTGCCAGCAGCCTTGCAGGGGTTGGAAACACCATATATTTT.

The rearrangement links TRBV11-2 to TRBJ2-7, with D possibly being TRBD2 (6 bases). CDR3 size: 15 residues. Germline lookup yields CDR1 SGHAT and CDR2 FQNNGV. Trimming removed 4 bases at V and 2 bases at J, with 15 bases between. For the CDR3, the DNA is TGTGCCAGCAGCTCCGGGACTCTGAGACCCTACGAGCAGTACTTC. This codes for CASSSGTLRPYEQYF. The full variable domain, in which reference TRBV11-2 and TRBJ2-7 provide the parts outside the CDR3, is EAGVAQSPRYKIIEKRQSVAFWCNPISGHATLYWYQQILGQGPKLLIQFQNNGVVDDSQLPKDRFSAERLKGVDSTLKIQPAKLEDSAVYLCASSSGTLRPYEQYFGPGTRLTVT.

As for this clone: The same CDR3 also results from other DNA sequences found in this sample. The genes are TRBV5-1 and TRBJ1-5; unclear D gene. The ends were cut back, 5 bases at V and 5 bases at J, with 11 bases in the middle. Looked up from germline, CDR1 is SGHRS and CDR2 is YFSETQ. This CDR3 region has 13 residues. CDR3 loop: CASSLNPDQPQHF. In DNA form, the CDR3 reads TGCGCCAGCAGTTTGAACCCAGATCAGCCCCAGCATTTT.

Of note for this clone: Possible read error: a much larger clone is one base away. The chain employs TRBV27 and TRBJ2-3; the match to TRBD2 covers 8 bases. This CDR3 region has 14 residues. J was trimmed by 2 bases and V by 6 bases; bases with no gene match: 4. Germline V gene sequence: CDR1 MNHEY, CDR2 SMNVEV (reference sequence). The CDR3 here is CASRLAENTDTQYF. The CDR3, as DNA: TGTGCCAGCAGACTAGCGGAAAACACAGATACGCAGTATTTT.

This clone has a single count. CDR3 sequence: CASSQTGGSNQPQHF. CDR3 coding DNA: TGCGCCAGCAGCCAAACAGGGGGCAGCAATCAGCCCCAGCATTTT. The chain employs TRBV5-1 and TRBJ1-5, with 9 nucleotides matching TRBD1. The CDR3 has 15 amino acids. V shed 4 bases, J shed 1 base, and the junction held 3 bases outside the gene matches. Germline CDR1 and CDR2: SGHRS and YFSETQ.

J is TRBJ2-7 and V is TRBV6-6; the match to TRBD1 covers 7 bases. This CDR3 contains 16 residues. V was clipped by 0 bases and J by 2 bases; unmatched bases: 7. From germline, CDR1 is MNHNY and CDR2 SVGAGI (reference sequence). CDR3 sequence reads: CASSYSRQGSTYEQYF. CDR3 coding DNA: TGTGCCAGCAGTTACTCGAGACAGGGAAGTACCTACGAGCAGTACTTC.

V gene TRBV5-1 combines with J gene TRBJ2-7, with 15 nucleotides matching TRBD2. The germline CDR1 and CDR2 sequences are SGHRS and YFSETQ. This CDR3 region has 14 residues. The V gene end was trimmed by 7 bases and the J gene end by 6 bases; junction bases not matched to a gene: 5. The chain's CDR3 is CASGQGLAGGEQYF. CDR3 DNA: TGCGCCAGCGGACAGGGACTAGCGGGGGGCGAGCAGTACTTC.

The chain carries TRBV5-4 and TRBJ2-3, with 9 bases lining up with TRBD2. V shed 4 bases, J shed 5 bases, and the junction held 8 bases outside the gene matches. CDR1 is SGHNT, CDR2 YYREEE, per germline (reference sequence). The length of the CDR3 is 15 residues. The CDR3 protein is CASSLTSGGGDTQYF. In DNA form, the CDR3 reads TGTGCCAGCAGCCTGACTAGCGGAGGGGGAGATACGCAGTATTTT.

This chain links TRBV5-6 with TRBJ2-5; weak D call: TRBD2 (6 bases). V lost 4 bases and J lost 2, with 12 bases in between. The CDR3 has 14 residues. Germline V gene lookup returns CDR1 SGHDT and CDR2 YYEEEE. CDR3 nucleotide sequence: TGTGCCAGCAGCATAGGCGGGGAACAAGAGACCCAGTACTTC. Translating gives CASSIGGEQETQYF.

The CDR3 spells CASSPGSQAFPQGFEKLFF. The CDR3 coding sequence is TGTGCCAGCTCACCAGGTTCGCAGGCCTTCCCCCAGGGGTTTGAAAAACTGTTTTTT. The chain combines TRBV18 with TRBJ1-4; possibly TRBD1 for D (6 bases). CDR1 and CDR2 from the germline V gene are KGHSH and LQKENI. V dropped 2 bases and J dropped 7 bases, with 26 bases sitting between them. The CDR3 loop spans 19 amino acids.